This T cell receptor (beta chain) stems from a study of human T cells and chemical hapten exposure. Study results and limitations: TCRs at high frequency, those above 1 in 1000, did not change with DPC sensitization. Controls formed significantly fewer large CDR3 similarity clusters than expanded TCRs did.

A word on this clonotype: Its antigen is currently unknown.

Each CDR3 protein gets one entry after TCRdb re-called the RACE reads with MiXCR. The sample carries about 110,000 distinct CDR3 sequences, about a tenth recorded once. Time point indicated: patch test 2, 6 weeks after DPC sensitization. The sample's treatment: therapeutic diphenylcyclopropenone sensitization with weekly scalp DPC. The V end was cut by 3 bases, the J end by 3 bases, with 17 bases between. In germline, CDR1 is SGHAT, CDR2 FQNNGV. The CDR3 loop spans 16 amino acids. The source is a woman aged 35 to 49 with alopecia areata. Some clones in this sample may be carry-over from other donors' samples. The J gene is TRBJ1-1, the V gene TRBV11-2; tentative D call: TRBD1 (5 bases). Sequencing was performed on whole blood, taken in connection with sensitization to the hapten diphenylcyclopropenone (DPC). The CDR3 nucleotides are TGTGCCAGCAGCTTTAAGGGCCTGGCCAGGGACACTGAAGCTTTCTTT. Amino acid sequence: CASSFKGLARDTEAFF.